This is a list of T cell receptor beta chains from one sample in a study of cytomegalovirus exposure and HLA in healthy donors. The method was immunoSEQ multiplex PCR; TCRdb's version includes in-frame clones alone and lacks a portion of them. This table holds around 61,000 clones, approximately 88% found once. The sequenced material came from PBMCs. The receptors were sampled from a man aged 25-45 years in good health and CMV-seropositive. CDR3s include the opening cysteine and the closing phenylalanine or tryptophan. The order of the fields is V gene, J gene, clone size, D gene, CDR3 DNA, CDR3 protein. The D gene is left open where the match is weak. Clone size is shown for a subset of rows, as once, few, many or a class of expanded clone.

TRBV6-5	TRBJ2-7	NA	TRBD1	TGTGCCAGCTATCCCGGGACAGGAACCTCCCACGAGCAGTACTTC	CASYPGTGTSHEQYF
TRBV25-1	TRBJ2-1	NA	TRBD1	TGTGCCAGCAGTGAATATGGGACAGACTACAATGAGCAGTTCTTC	CASSEYGTDYNEQFF
TRBV7-2	TRBJ1-1	NA	NA	TGTGCCAGCAGCTTACAGTCAAACACTGAAGCTTTCTTT	CASSLQSNTEAFF
TRBV7-2	TRBJ1-2	NA	TRBD1	TGTGCCAGCAGCTTAGGGGACAGGGGGGGATATGGCTACACCTTC	CASSLGDRGGYGYTF
TRBV4-1	TRBJ2-1	NA	TRBD2	TGCGCCAGCAGCCAAGGGCCTAGCGGGAGGATGTACAATGAGCAGTTCTTC	CASSQGPSGRMYNEQFF
TRBV7-6	TRBJ1-3	NA	NA	TGTGCCAGCAGCTTAGCGGGCCCAGGGCCGAGCTCTGGAAACACCATATATTTT	CASSLAGPGPSSGNTIYF
TRBV7-2	TRBJ1-2	NA	TRBD1	TGTGCCAGCAGCTTAAGCCGGGTCCGGACAGGGGCCGGCTACACCTTC	CASSLSRVRTGAGYTF
TRBV30	TRBJ1-3	NA	NA	TGTGCCTGGAGTGTACAGGGAAACACCATATATTTT	CAWSVQGNTIYF
TRBV5-4	TRBJ2-2	NA	NA	TGTGCCAGCAGCTTGACTAGAGACAACACCGGGGAGCTGTTTTTT	CASSLTRDNTGELFF
TRBV10-3	TRBJ2-5	NA	TRBD2	TGTGCCATCAGTGAGCGGGGACTACAAACGGCAGAGACCCAGTACTTC	CAISERGLQTAETQYF
TRBV27	TRBJ2-7	NA	TRBD1	TGTGCCAGCAGACAGGGGGCCTCCTACGAGCAGTACTTC	CASRQGASYEQYF
TRBV5-1	TRBJ2-7	NA	TRBD1	TGCGCCAGCAGCTTGGGTGGCAGGGGGATCGAGCAGTACTTC	CASSLGGRGIEQYF
TRBV15	TRBJ2-5	once	NA	TGTGCCACCAGCAGAGATCCCGACAGACAAGAGACCCAGTACTTC	CATSRDPDRQETQYF
TRBV6-1	TRBJ1-2	NA	NA	TGTGCCGGCCGACAGAGTGCTAACTATGGCTACACCTTC	CAGRQSANYGYTF
TRBV5-4	TRBJ2-1	NA	TRBD1	TGTGCCAGCAGACCTCCCGGGACAGGGGCCAGCTCCTACAATGAGCAGTTCTTC	CASRPPGTGASSYNEQFF
TRBV6-1	TRBJ2-7	NA	TRBD2	TGTGCCAGCCGGACTAGCGGGAATTACTACGAGCAGTACTTC	CASRTSGNYYEQYF
TRBV19	TRBJ1-5	NA	NA	TGTGCCAGTAGTATAGGGACAACTAGCAATCAGCCCCAGCATTTT	CASSIGTTSNQPQHF
TRBV7-9	TRBJ2-2	NA	NA	TGTGCCAGCAGCTTAGCGCGGGCCCACACCGGGGAGCTGTTTTTT	CASSLARAHTGELFF
TRBV7-9	TRBJ1-1	NA	NA	TGTTCCAGCACCGACGGGGCTGAAGCTTTCTTT	CSSTDGAEAFF
TRBV10-1	TRBJ2-7	NA	NA	TGCGCCAGCAGTGAGTCGATGGCAGGGAAGTACGAGCAGTACTTC	CASSESMAGKYEQYF
TRBV29-1	TRBJ2-3	NA	TRBD2	TGCAGCGTTGTGCGTGGGAGGGCCCGCACAGATACGCAGTATTTT	CSVVRGRARTDTQYF
TRBV6-1	TRBJ1-1	NA	TRBD1	TGTGCCAGCAGTGAAGGGACAGGGGGTTACACTGAAGCTTTCTTT	CASSEGTGGYTEAFF
TRBV19	TRBJ1-5	NA	NA	TGTGCCAGTAGTATAGTGGGAGGGGACGACCAGCCCCAGCATTTT	CASSIVGGDDQPQHF
TRBV6-4	TRBJ2-2	NA	TRBD2	TGTGCCAGCAGCCGGACTAGCGGGCTGAACACCGGGGAGCTGTTTTTT	CASSRTSGLNTGELFF
TRBV11-2	TRBJ2-2	few	TRBD1	TGTGCCAGCAGTCCCGGACAGGCCACCGGGGAGCTGTTTTTT	CASSPGQATGELFF
TRBV27	TRBJ2-7	NA	TRBD2	TGTGCCAGCGGAGCTAGCGGGCGGTTACCCTACGAGCAGTACTTC	CASGASGRLPYEQYF
TRBV5-1	TRBJ1-3	NA	NA	TGCGCCAGCAGCTCCGGGACACTCAGCTCTGGAAACACCATATATTTT	CASSSGTLSSGNTIYF
TRBV19	TRBJ1-1	NA	NA	TGTGCCAGTAGTATGGGGCAGGGGACTGAAGCTTTCTTT	CASSMGQGTEAFF
TRBV5-4	TRBJ1-2	NA	NA	TGTGCCAGCAGCTTGGAGGGGGTGCTGGGAGGCTACACCTTC	CASSLEGVLGGYTF
TRBV18	TRBJ2-2	NA	NA	TGTGCCAGCTCACCAAAAGTGGCTAGCTCTACGGCCGGGGAGCTGTTTTTT	CASSPKVASSTAGELFF
TRBV7-6	TRBJ1-2	NA	TRBD1	TGTGCCAGCAGCTTAGAGCGGGACAGGGACTATGGCTACACCTTC	CASSLERDRDYGYTF
TRBV7-3	TRBJ2-1	NA	TRBD2	TGTGCCAGCAGCTTAGCACTAGCGGGAACTGCTGAGCAGTTCTTC	CASSLALAGTAEQFF
TRBV5-4	TRBJ1-1	NA	NA	TGTGCCAGCAGGATTAACGGTCAGGCTGAAGCTTTCTTT	CASRINGQAEAFF
TRBV5-1	TRBJ2-3	NA	NA	TGCGCCAGCAGCTCGGAGTCAACAGTTAGGGGTTTAACAGATACGCAGTATTTT	CASSSESTVRGLTDTQYF
TRBV4-3	TRBJ2-7	few	NA	TGCGCCAGCAGCCAAGGGGGCAGCGGGCGATACTCCTACGAGCAGTACTTC	CASSQGGSGRYSYEQYF
TRBV6-6	TRBJ1-1	once	NA	TGTGCCAGCAGTTACTCCAGGGTGAACACTGAAGCTTTCTTT	CASSYSRVNTEAFF
TRBV7-9	TRBJ1-2	once	NA	TGTTCCAGCAGCCGTAATTTTCGGACAGAGGGGTTAGGTGGCTACACCTTC	CSSSRNFRTEGLGGYTF
TRBV28	TRBJ1-2	NA	NA	TGTGCCAGCAGCTCCGGGACTTCCCGCTATGGCTACACCTTC	CASSSGTSRYGYTF
TRBV27	TRBJ2-2	NA	TRBD2	TGTGCCAGCAACACCCGACTAGCGCCAAACACCGGGGAGCTGTTTTTT	CASNTRLAPNTGELFF
TRBV5-1	TRBJ2-1	NA	NA	TGCGCCAGCAGCTTGGGGGGGCCGGATGAGCAGTTCTTC	CASSLGGPDEQFF
TRBV6-5	TRBJ2-7	NA	TRBD2	TGTGCCAGCAGTAGGGGACTAGTAAGTTCCTACGAGCAGTACTTC	CASSRGLVSSYEQYF
TRBV30	TRBJ1-5	NA	TRBD1	TGTGCCTGGAGTGTACGATGGGACAGGGAATATAGCAATCAGCCCCAGCATTTT	CAWSVRWDREYSNQPQHF
TRBV9	TRBJ1-6	NA	NA	TGTGCCAGCAGCGCCTCCGGGACTATAGGCTCACCCCTCCACTTT	CASSASGTIGSPLHF
TRBV2	TRBJ1-5	NA	TRBD1	TGTGCCAGCAGGACAGGGGCGTATAGCAATCAGCCCCAGCATTTT	CASRTGAYSNQPQHF
TRBV15	TRBJ1-5	NA	NA	TGTGCCACCAGCAGTCCCAGGGATAGCAATCAGCCCCAGCATTTT	CATSSPRDSNQPQHF
TRBV27	TRBJ1-1	NA	TRBD1	TGTGCCAGCAGTTTCACTCCGGGACAGGCTTTCTTT	CASSFTPGQAFF
TRBV19	TRBJ2-3	NA	NA	TGTGCCAGTAGTATTGGGTCTCTGGCGGTTAGCACAGATACGCAGTATTTT	CASSIGSLAVSTDTQYF
TRBV30	TRBJ2-1	NA	NA	TGTGCCTGGAGTGAGGGGGGGTGGGTTGAGCAGTTCTTC	CAWSEGGWVEQFF
TRBV5-1	TRBJ2-7	NA	TRBD2	TGCGCCAGCAGCTTGACGACTAGCGGGAGCACCTACGAGCAGTACTTC	CASSLTTSGSTYEQYF
TRBV9	TRBJ2-1	NA	TRBD1	TGTGCCAGCAGCGACGGGACAGGGATAGCTGGTGAGCAGTTCTTC	CASSDGTGIAGEQFF
TRBV7-9	TRBJ1-2	few	NA	TGTGCCAGCAGCTTAGCGCAAGGGAGGCCTTCTAACTATGGCTACACCTTC	CASSLAQGRPSNYGYTF
TRBV5-1	TRBJ2-3	NA	TRBD2	TGCGCCAGCGGACTAGCGGGAGCGGGTGCAGATACGCAGTATTTT	CASGLAGAGADTQYF